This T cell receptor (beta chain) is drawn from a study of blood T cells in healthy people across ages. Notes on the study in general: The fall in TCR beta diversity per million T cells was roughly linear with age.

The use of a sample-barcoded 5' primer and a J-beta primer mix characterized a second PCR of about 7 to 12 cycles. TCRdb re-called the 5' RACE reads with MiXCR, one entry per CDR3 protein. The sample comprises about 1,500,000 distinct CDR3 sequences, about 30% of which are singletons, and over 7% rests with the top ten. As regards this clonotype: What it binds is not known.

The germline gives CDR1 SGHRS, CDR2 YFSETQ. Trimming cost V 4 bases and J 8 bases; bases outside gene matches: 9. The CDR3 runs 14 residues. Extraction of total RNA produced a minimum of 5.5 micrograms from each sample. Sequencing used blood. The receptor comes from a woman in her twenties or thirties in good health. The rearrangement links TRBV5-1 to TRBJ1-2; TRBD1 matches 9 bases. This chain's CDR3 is CASSRTGEIGGYTF. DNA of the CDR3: TGCGCCAGCAGCCGGACAGGGGAGATTGGGGGCTACACCTTC.